Presented here are 22 T cell receptor beta chains from one specimen sequenced in a study of blood T cell repertoires in COVID-19 (dated by TCRdb to the early 2020s). The library was made by the immunoSEQ multiplex PCR assay. Imported from immuneACCESS, the table was reduced by TCRdb to in-frame sequences with V and J called. These copies leave out some clones; in studies compared against another copy, an unresolved V gene accounts for under half, and the cause of the remainder is not known. This sample gives under 100,000 clones in total; roughly 89% of them show up just once. The ten largest clones take up under 3.5% of the sample. Sequencing was performed on peripheral blood. The origin of the receptors is a woman between 65 and 79 years old with acute or convalescent COVID-19.

The chain combines TRBV28 with TRBJ2-3; no clear D. V shed 2 bases and J shed 4 bases, with 4 bases lying between them. The germline CDR1 and CDR2 sequences are MDHEN and SYDVKM. This CDR3 contains 12 residues. CDR3 coding DNA: TGTGCCAGCAGTTTACTCTCAGATACGCAGTATTTT. This gives the protein CASSLLSDTQYF.

This sequence joins TRBV6-5 and TRBJ1-2; perhaps TRBD1 as D (6 bases). This CDR3 has 13 residues. CDR1 is MNHEY and CDR2 is SVGAGI in the germline V gene. Trimming left V 5 bases short and J 4 bases short, with 11 bases between. The CDR3 DNA reads TGTGCCAGCAGTAGACAGGATATCTATGGCTACACCTTC. It is translated as CASSRQDIYGYTF.

V usage is TRBV10-3 and J usage is TRBJ2-1; the D gene is possibly TRBD1 (5 bases). Trimming stripped 11 bases from V and 9 bases from J, with 14 bases between. Germline CDR1 ENHRY, CDR2 SYGVKD. The CDR3 length is 11 residues. The DNA for the CDR3 is TGTGCCGTCCAGGATCAGGGTGAGCAGTTCTTC. As protein: CAVQDQGEQFF.

The chain employs TRBV28 and TRBJ1-2; D call uncertain. The CDR3 is 11 amino acids. Germline CDR1 and CDR2: MDHEN and SYDVKM. V lost 5 bases and J 9 bases, leaving 10 bases between the germline ends. Here the CDR3 DNA reads TGTGCCAGCAGTGTACCGACAAGCTACACCTTC. Amino acids: CASSVPTSYTF.

The J gene is TRBJ2-5, the V gene TRBV2; D is unresolved. The germline V gene encodes CDR1 SNHLY and CDR2 FYNNEI. This CDR3 has 14 amino acids. V lost 1 base, J lost 4 bases, and 10 bases lay in between. The CDR3 DNA sequence: TGTGCCAGCAGTGAAGGCGCCGTCGGAGAGACCCAGTACTTC. Translated: CASSEGAVGETQYF.

The chain uses TRBV5-6 and TRBJ1-4; possible D gene TRBD1, 6 bases. The length of the CDR3 is 15 residues. In germline, CDR1 is SGHDT, CDR2 YYEEEE. The V and J ends lost 5 bases and 5 bases respectively, with 16 bases between them. CDR3 DNA: TGTGCCAGCAGTCTCAACAGGGTCGCGAATGAAAAACTGTTTTTT. Its translation: CASSLNRVANEKLFF.

This sequence joins TRBV18 and TRBJ1-5; unclear D gene. Trimming removed 6 bases from V and 0 bases from J, with 9 bases in between. Per germline, CDR1 KGHSH and CDR2 LQKENI. The CDR3 covers 14 residues. In nucleotides, the CDR3 is TGTGCCAGCTCGTCCCAGTATAGCAATCAGCCCCAGCATTTT. This codes for CASSSQYSNQPQHF.

The chain joins TRBV10-1 to TRBJ1-1, with TRBD1 identical over 8 bases. The CDR3 length is 14 residues. The V and J ends lost 5 bases and 4 bases, in that order; junction bases with no gene match: 6. Germline V gene sequence: CDR1 WNHNN, CDR2 SYGVQD (reference sequence). The CDR3 nucleotides read TGCGCCAGCAGTCAGGGGGCGCTTGTCACTGAAGCTTTCTTT. Protein sequence: CASSQGALVTEAFF.

This clone has only a few counts. The chain has TRBV28 and TRBJ2-1; TRBD2 matches 9 bases. Germline CDR1 MDHEN, CDR2 SYDVKM. V was pared by 5 bases and J by 4 bases, with 6 bases of the junction left unmatched. The CDR3 covers 15 residues. The CDR3 sequence: CASSPASGVYNEQFF. DNA of the CDR3: TGTGCCAGCAGTCCCGCTAGCGGGGTATACAATGAGCAGTTCTTC.

The V call is TRBV28, the J call TRBJ1-2, with D possibly being TRBD1 (5 bases). CDR1 is MDHEN, CDR2 SYDVKM, per germline. V gave up 6 bases and J gave up 8 bases, with 13 bases separating them. The CDR3 covers 12 residues. This CDR3 reads CASSLRGVGYTF. In DNA, the CDR3 is TGTGCCAGCAGCTTAAGGGGTGTCGGCTACACCTTC.

The chain carries TRBV28 and TRBJ1-3; D might be TRBD1 (5 bases). Trimming took 1 base from V and 5 from J, leaving 9 bases between them. The CDR3 is made up of 14 amino acids. Germline-derived CDR1 and CDR2 are MDHEN and SYDVKM. In DNA form, the CDR3 reads TGTGCCAGCAGTTTATACGGGGGGAGAAACACCATATATTTT. Translation gives CASSLYGGRNTIYF.

A single count supports this clone. The chain joins TRBV28 to TRBJ1-4, with D tentatively TRBD1 (5 bases). This CDR3 is 15 amino acids long. Germline loops: CDR1 MDHEN, CDR2 SYDVKM. Trimming took 5 bases from V and 4 from J, leaving 14 bases between them. The chain's CDR3 is CASSQRRRGNEKLFF. The CDR3 coding sequence is TGTGCCAGCAGTCAGAGGAGAAGGGGTAATGAAAAACTGTTTTTT.

This chain uses TRBV5-1 with TRBJ1-1; D is possibly TRBD1 (5 bases). This CDR3 has 15 residues. Germline V gene sequence: CDR1 SGHRS, CDR2 YFSETQ. V was cut by 3 bases and J by 1 base, with 13 bases left in between. The DNA for the CDR3 is TGCGCCAGCAGCTACGCGGCAGGGCAGAACACTGAAGCTTTCTTT. Translating gives CASSYAAGQNTEAFF.

V is TRBV7-9 and J is TRBJ2-3, with D possibly matching TRBD1 (5 bases). Trimming left V 5 bases short and J 0 bases short, with 12 bases between. Germline V gene lookup returns CDR1 SEHNR and CDR2 FQNEAQ (reference sequence). The CDR3 spans 15 residues. CDR3 sequence (DNA): TGTGCCAGCAGCCTCCTCCAGGGAAGCACAGATACGCAGTATTTT. As protein: CASSLLQGSTDTQYF.

The chain recombines TRBV7-2 with TRBJ2-1; a weak D match, TRBD2 (5 bases). The CDR3 spans 16 residues. Trimming stripped 1 base from V and 9 bases from J, with 19 bases between. CDR1 is SGHTA and CDR2 is FQGNSA in the germline V gene. CDR3 region: CASSLGGSAPEGEQFF. The CDR3 DNA is TGTGCCAGCAGCTTAGGGGGTAGCGCCCCCGAGGGTGAGCAGTTCTTC. The whole variable domain, filled in from reference TRBV7-2 and TRBJ2-1, reads GAGVSQSPSNKVTEKGKDVELRCDPISGHTALYWYRQSLGQGLEFLIYFQGNSAPDKSGLPSDRFSAERTGGSVSTLTIQRTQQEDSAVYLCASSLGGSAPEGEQFFGPGTRLTVL.

CDR3 loop: CASSFEGRPQHF. CDR3 nucleotides: TGTGCCAGCAGTTTTGAGGGTAGGCCCCAGCATTTT. V usage is TRBV28 and J usage is TRBJ1-5, with D unresolved. V lost 3 bases and J lost 9, with 9 bases in between. The CDR3 is 12 residues long. In germline, CDR1 is MDHEN, CDR2 SYDVKM.

J is TRBJ2-7 and V is TRBV15; TRBD2 aligns across 11 bases. Germline CDR1 is LNHNV and CDR2 is YYDKDF (reference sequence). V lost 3 bases to trimming and J lost 4 bases; unmatched junction nucleotides: 5. This CDR3 comprises 15 residues. The CDR3 DNA is TGTGCCACCAGCAGGGCCGGGACTAGCGGATACGAGCAGTACTTC. This gives the protein CATSRAGTSGYEQYF.

This clone was seen once. The chain recombines TRBV2 with TRBJ2-3; 12 bases align to TRBD2. Trimming at V came to 4 bases and at J to 1 base, leaving 15 bases not matched to a gene. The CDR3 covers 20 residues. The germline V gene has CDR1 SNHLY and CDR2 FYNNEI. Here the CDR3 DNA reads TGTGCCAGCAGTGTACTAGCGGGGGGTTCATCTAGTTCGGGCACAGATACGCAGTATTTT. It is translated as CASSVLAGGSSSSGTDTQYF.

The rearrangement uses TRBV5-1 and TRBJ2-5; perhaps TRBD1 as D (6 bases). This CDR3 spans 16 amino acids. In germline, CDR1 is SGHRS, CDR2 YFSETQ. Trimming took off 1 base at V and 1 base at J, with 14 bases between the two ends. The CDR3 DNA reads TGCGCCAGCAGCTTGTGGGGACATTTGATCCAAGAGACCCAGTACTTC. Protein: CASSLWGHLIQETQYF. Filled out from reference TRBV5-1 and TRBJ2-5, the complete variable domain reads KAGVTQTPRYLIKTRGQQVTLSCSPISGHRSVSWYQQTPGQGLQFLFEYFSETQRNKGNFPGRFSGRQFSNSRSEMNVSTLELGDSALYLCASSLWGHLIQETQYFGPGTRLLVL.

V and J are TRBV28 and TRBJ1-1, with 10 bases fitting TRBD1. Germline loops: CDR1 MDHEN, CDR2 SYDVKM. The CDR3 spans 16 residues. V lost 2 bases, J lost 4 bases, and 7 bases stayed unmatched. The DNA for the CDR3 is TGTGCCAGCAGTTTACGGTCCGGGACAGGGGCCACTGAAGCTTTCTTT. Amino acid sequence: CASSLRSGTGATEAFF. The variable domain in full, with the rest retrieved from reference TRBV28 and TRBJ1-1, is DVKVTQSSRYLVKRTGEKVFLECVQDMDHENMFWYRQDPGLGLRLIYFSYDVKMKEKGDIPEGYSVSREKKERFSLILESASTNQTSMYLCASSLRSGTGATEAFFGQGTRLTVV.

V is TRBV11-2 and J is TRBJ1-6; no firm D call. Germline CDR1 reads SGHAT; CDR2 reads FQNNGV. The CDR3 runs to 15 residues. The germline V and J ends were trimmed by 6 bases and 10 bases, with 19 bases remaining between them. The CDR3 reads CASRWAGPSGSPLHF. The CDR3 region has the DNA TGTGCCAGCAGGTGGGCAGGTCCTTCGGGGTCACCCCTCCACTTT.

As DNA, the CDR3 is TGTGCCAGCAGCCAACGTGGGGCAGGTGGAACCGGGGAGCTGTTTTTT. Translated, it gives CASSQRGAGGTGELFF. This chain connects TRBV14 to TRBJ2-2; maybe TRBD1 (5 bases). Trimming removed 2 bases at V and 5 bases at J, with 15 bases between. This CDR3 region has 16 residues. Germline V gene lookup returns CDR1 SGHDN and CDR2 FVKESK.